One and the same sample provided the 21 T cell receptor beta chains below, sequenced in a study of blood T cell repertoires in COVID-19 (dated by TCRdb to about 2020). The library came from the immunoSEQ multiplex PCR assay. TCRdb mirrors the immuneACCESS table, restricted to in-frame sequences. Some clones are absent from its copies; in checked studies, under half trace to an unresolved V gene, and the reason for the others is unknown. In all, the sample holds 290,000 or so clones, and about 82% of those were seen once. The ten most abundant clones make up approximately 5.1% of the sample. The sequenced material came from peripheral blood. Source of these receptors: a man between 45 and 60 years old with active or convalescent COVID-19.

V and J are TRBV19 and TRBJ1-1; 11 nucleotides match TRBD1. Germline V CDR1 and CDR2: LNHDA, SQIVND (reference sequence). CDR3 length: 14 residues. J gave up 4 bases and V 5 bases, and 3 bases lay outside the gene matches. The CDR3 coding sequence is TGTGCCAGTAGTCGGGACAGGGGGTCCACTGAAGCTTTCTTT. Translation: CASSRDRGSTEAFF.

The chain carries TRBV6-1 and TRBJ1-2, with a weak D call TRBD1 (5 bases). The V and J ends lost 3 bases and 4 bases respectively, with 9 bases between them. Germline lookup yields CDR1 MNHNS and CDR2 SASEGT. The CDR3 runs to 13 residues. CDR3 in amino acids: CASSDRGGYGYTF. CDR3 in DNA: TGTGCCAGCAGTGATCGCGGGGGCTATGGCTACACCTTC.

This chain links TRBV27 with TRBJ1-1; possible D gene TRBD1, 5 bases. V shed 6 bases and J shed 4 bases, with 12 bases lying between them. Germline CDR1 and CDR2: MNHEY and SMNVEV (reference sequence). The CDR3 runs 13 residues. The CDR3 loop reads CASRSQGSTEAFF. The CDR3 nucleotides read TGTGCCAGCAGGAGTCAGGGAAGCACTGAAGCTTTCTTT.

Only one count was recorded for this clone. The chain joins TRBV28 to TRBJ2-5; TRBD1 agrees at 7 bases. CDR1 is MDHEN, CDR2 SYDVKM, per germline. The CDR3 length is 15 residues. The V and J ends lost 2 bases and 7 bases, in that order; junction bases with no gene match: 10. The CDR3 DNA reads TGTGCCAGCAGTTTAATGGACAGGCAATGGGGGACCCAGTACTTC. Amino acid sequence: CASSLMDRQWGTQYF.

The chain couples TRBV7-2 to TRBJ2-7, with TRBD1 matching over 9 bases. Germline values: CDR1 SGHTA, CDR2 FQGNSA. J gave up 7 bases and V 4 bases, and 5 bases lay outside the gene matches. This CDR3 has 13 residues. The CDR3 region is CASSSDRGREQYF. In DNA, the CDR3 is TGTGCCAGCAGCTCGGACAGGGGACGGGAGCAGTACTTC.

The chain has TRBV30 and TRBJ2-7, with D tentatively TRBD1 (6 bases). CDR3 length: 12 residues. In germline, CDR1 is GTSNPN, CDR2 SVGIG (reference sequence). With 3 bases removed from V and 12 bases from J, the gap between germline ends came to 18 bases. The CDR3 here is CAWSGTSGGGYF. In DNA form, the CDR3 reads TGTGCCTGGAGCGGGACGTCTGGGGGCGGGTACTTC.

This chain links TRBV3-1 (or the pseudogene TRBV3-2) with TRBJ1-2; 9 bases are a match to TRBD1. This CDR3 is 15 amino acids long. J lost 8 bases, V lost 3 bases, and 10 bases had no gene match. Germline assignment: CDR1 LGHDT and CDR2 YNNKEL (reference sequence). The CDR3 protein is CASSHRDRVSGGYTF. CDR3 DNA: TGTGCCAGCAGCCACCGGGACAGGGTAAGCGGCGGCTACACCTTC.

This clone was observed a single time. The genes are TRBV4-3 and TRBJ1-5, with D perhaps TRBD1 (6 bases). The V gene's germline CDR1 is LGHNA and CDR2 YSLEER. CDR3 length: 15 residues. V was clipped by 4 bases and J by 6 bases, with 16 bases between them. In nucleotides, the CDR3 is TGCGCCAGCAGCCCTGACTCAGGGGACGGTCAGCCCCAGCATTTT. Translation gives CASSPDSGDGQPQHF.

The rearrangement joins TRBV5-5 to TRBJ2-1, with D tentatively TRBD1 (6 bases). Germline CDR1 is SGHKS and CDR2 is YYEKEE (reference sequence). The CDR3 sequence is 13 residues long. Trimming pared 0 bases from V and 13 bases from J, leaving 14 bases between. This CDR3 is CASSLEGTMSQFF. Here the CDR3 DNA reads TGTGCCAGCAGCTTGGAGGGGACAATGTCCCAGTTCTTC.

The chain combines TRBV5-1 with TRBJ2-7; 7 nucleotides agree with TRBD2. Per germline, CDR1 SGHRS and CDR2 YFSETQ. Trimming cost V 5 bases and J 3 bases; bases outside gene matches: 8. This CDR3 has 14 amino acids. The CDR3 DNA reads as TGCGCCAGCAGGCGTCGGGGGGACGACTACGAGCAGTACTTC. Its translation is CASRRRGDDYEQYF.

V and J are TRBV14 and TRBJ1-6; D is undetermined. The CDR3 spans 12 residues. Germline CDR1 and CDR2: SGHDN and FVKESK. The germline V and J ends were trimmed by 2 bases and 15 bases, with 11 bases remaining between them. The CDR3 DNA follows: TGTGCCAGCAGCCAAAACTCGTTACGCCTCCACTTT. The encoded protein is CASSQNSLRLHF.

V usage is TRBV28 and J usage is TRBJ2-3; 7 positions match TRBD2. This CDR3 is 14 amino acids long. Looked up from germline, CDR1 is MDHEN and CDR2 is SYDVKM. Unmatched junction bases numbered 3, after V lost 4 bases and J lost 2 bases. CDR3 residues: CASSSSGFTDTQYF. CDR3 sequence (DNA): TGTGCCAGCAGTTCTAGCGGTTTCACAGATACGCAGTATTTT.

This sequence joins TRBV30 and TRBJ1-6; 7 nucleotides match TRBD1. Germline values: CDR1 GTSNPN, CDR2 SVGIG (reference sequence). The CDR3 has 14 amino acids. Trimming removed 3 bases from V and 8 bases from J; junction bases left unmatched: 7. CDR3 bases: TGTGCCTGGAGAGACGGGACAGACTATTCACCCCTCCACTTT. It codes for CAWRDGTDYSPLHF.

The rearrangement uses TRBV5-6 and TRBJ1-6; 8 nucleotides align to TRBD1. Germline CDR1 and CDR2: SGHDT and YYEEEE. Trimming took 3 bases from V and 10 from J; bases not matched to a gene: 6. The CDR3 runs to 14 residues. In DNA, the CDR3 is TGTGCCAGCAGCTCGGGACAGGCCGGATCACCCCTCCACTTT. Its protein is CASSSGQAGSPLHF.

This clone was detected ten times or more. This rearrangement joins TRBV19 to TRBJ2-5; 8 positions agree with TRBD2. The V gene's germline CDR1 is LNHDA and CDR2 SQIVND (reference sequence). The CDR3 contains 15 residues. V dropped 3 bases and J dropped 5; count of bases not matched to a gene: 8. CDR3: CASSIDGRAWETQYF. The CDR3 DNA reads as TGTGCCAGTAGTATCGACGGGAGGGCCTGGGAGACCCAGTACTTC.

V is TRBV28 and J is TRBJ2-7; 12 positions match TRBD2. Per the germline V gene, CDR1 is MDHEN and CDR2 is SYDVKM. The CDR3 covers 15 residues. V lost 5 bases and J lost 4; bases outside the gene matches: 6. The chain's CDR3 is CASSTRTSGIYEQYF. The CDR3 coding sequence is TGTGCCAGCAGTACAAGGACTAGCGGGATTTACGAGCAGTACTTC.

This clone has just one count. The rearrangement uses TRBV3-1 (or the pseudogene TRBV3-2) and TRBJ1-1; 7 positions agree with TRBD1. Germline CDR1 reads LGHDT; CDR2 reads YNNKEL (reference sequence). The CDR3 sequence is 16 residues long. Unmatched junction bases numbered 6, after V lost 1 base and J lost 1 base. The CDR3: CASSQGQGAPNTEAFF. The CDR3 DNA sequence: TGTGCCAGCAGCCAAGGACAGGGTGCTCCGAACACTGAAGCTTTCTTT.

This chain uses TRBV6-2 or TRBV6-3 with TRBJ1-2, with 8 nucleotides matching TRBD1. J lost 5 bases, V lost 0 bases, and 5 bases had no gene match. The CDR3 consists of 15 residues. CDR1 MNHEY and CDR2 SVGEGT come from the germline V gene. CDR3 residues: CASSYSGQGWYGYTF. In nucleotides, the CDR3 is TGTGCCAGCAGTTACTCCGGACAGGGTTGGTATGGCTACACCTTC.

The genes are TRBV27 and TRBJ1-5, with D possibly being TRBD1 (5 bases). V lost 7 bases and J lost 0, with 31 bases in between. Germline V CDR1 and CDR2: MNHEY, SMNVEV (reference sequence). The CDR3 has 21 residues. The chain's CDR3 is CASKMGSKNRSPTYSNQPQHF. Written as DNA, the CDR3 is TGTGCCAGCAAAATGGGAAGTAAGAACAGGTCTCCCACCTATAGCAATCAGCCCCAGCATTTT.

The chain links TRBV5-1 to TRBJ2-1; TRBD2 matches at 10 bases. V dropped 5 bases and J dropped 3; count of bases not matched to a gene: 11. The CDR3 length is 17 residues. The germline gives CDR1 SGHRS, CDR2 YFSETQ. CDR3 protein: CASSPGTSVGGYNEQFF. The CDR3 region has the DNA TGCGCCAGCAGTCCCGGGACTAGCGTGGGGGGCTACAATGAGCAGTTCTTC.

The CDR3 region is CASSRPEGAPGYYNEQFF. DNA for the CDR3: TGTGCCAGCAGTAGACCTGAGGGGGCCCCTGGCTACTACAATGAGCAGTTCTTC. The chain couples TRBV27 to TRBJ2-1, with 7 positions matching TRBD1. CDR1 is MNHEY and CDR2 is SMNVEV in the germline V gene (reference sequence). The CDR3 extends over 18 amino acids. V lost 5 bases to trimming and J lost 3 bases; unmatched junction nucleotides: 16.